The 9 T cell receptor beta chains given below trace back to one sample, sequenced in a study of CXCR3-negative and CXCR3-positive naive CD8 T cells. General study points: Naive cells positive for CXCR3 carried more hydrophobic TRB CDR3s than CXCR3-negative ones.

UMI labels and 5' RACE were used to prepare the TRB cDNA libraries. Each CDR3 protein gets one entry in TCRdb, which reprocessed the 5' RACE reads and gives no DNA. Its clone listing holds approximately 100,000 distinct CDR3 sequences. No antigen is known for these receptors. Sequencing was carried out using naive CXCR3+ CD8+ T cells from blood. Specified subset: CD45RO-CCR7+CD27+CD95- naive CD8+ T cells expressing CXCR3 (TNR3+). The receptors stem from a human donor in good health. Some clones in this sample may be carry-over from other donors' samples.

CDR3 protein: CASSVGGLNVDEQYF. The chain has TRBV7-6 and TRBJ2-7; TCRdb designates TRBD2, a call that cannot be tested without DNA. Looked up from germline, CDR1 is SGHVS and CDR2 is FNYEAQ. The CDR3 covers 15 residues. Drawing the rest from reference TRBV7-6 and TRBJ2-7, the complete variable domain is GAGVSQSPRYKVTKRGQDVALRCDPISGHVSLYWYRQALGQGPEFLTYFNYEAQQDKSGLPNDRFSAERPEGSISTLTIQRTEQRDSAMYRCASSVGGLNVDEQYFGPGTRLTVT.

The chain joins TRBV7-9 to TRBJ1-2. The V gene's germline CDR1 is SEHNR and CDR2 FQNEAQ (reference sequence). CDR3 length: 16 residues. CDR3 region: CASSLSSAHANYGYTF.

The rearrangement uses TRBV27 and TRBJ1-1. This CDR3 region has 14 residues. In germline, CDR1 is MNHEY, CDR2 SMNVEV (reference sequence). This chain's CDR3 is CASSGGFGNTEAFF.

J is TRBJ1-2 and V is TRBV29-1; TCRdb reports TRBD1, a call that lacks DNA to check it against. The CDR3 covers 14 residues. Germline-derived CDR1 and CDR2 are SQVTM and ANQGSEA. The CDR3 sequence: CSVGPGQANYGYTF.

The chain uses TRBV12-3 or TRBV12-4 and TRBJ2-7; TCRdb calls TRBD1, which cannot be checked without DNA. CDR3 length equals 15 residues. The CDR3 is CASSPRTGLPYEQYF.

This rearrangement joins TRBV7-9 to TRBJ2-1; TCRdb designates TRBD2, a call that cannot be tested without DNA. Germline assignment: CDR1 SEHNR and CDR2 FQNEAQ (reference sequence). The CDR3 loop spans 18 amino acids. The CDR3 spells CASSLETVPIRSYNEQFF.

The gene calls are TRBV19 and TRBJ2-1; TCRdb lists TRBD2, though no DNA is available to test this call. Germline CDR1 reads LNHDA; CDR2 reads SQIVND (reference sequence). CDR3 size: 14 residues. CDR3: CASQPGTRRNEQFF.

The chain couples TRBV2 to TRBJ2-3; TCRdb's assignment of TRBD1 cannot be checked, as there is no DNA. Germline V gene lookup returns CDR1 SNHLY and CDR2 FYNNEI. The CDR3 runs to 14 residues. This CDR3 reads CASSEVGTLDTQYF.

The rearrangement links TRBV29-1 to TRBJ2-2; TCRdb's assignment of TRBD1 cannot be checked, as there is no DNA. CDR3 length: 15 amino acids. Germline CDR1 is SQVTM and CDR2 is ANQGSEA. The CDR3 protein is CSVPHLTGSDGGLFF.